One and the same sample provided the 10 T cell receptor beta chains below, sequenced in a study of T cells expressing NK-cell markers. Reprocessing the 5' RACE reads, TCRdb reports a single entry for every CDR3 protein and omits DNA. This sample contains some 600,000 distinct CDR3 sequences. The sequencing input was blood T cells: a sorted CD56 or NKG2C T cell subset, CD4+ or CD8+ T cells, or bulk PBMC T cells (not recorded which). The receptors derive from a man aged 18 to 30 in good health.

This rearrangement joins TRBV7-8 to TRBJ2-2; TCRdb returns TRBD1, unconfirmable since there is no DNA. Germline CDR1 and CDR2: SGHVS and FQNEAQ. The CDR3 covers 15 residues. The CDR3 is CASSLDGRVLRELFF.

V and J are TRBV7-6 and TRBJ2-5; the TCRdb call, TRBD2, lacks DNA for checking. The CDR3 covers 16 residues. CDR1 and CDR2 from the germline V gene are SGHVS and FNYEAQ. This CDR3 reads CASSFRLAGVQETQYF.

V is TRBV4-3 and J is TRBJ1-2; the TRBD1 assignment by TCRdb is unverifiable without DNA. CDR1 and CDR2 (germline): LGHNA, YSLEER. CDR3 size: 15 residues. This chain's CDR3 is CASSQETGIKDGYTF.

This chain links TRBV5-1 with TRBJ2-7; the TRBD2 assignment by TCRdb is unverifiable without DNA. The CDR3 is 15 amino acids. The germline gives CDR1 SGHRS, CDR2 YFSETQ. The CDR3 sequence is CASSLSSGGPNEQYF.

This chain links TRBV9 with TRBJ2-5; absent DNA, TCRdb's TRBD1 call cannot be checked. In germline, CDR1 is SGDLS, CDR2 YYNGEE. The CDR3 covers 14 residues. CDR3 sequence reads: CASSAPTPGETQYF.

The V call is TRBV3-1, the J call TRBJ2-3; TCRdb returns TRBD2, unconfirmable since there is no DNA. Germline V gene sequence: CDR1 LGHDT, CDR2 YNNKEL (reference sequence). The CDR3 contains 14 residues. CDR3 sequence: CASSNGAGGVFSYF.

The rearrangement joins TRBV27 to TRBJ2-3; TCRdb calls TRBD1, which cannot be checked without DNA. Germline CDR1 MNHEY, CDR2 SMNVEV (reference sequence). The CDR3 is made up of 14 amino acids. The CDR3 reads CASSFQQGPDTQYF.

This rearrangement joins TRBV5-5 to TRBJ2-3; as DNA is missing, the TRBD1 call by TCRdb cannot be tested. The germline V gene encodes CDR1 SGHKS and CDR2 YYEKEE (reference sequence). CDR3 size: 17 residues. The chain's CDR3 is CASSSTGQGRSTDTQYF.

V usage is TRBV19 and J usage is TRBJ2-7; TCRdb proposes TRBD2, but this gene call is untestable without DNA. The CDR3 runs 13 residues. The V gene's germline CDR1 is LNHDA and CDR2 SQIVND (reference sequence). The CDR3 sequence is CASSGRDWYEQYF. The complete variable domain, with remaining parts taken from reference TRBV19 and TRBJ2-7, reads DGGITQSPKYLFRKEGQNVTLSCEQNLNHDAMYWYRQDPGQGLRLIYYSQIVNDFQKGDIAEGYSVSREKKESFPLTVTSAQKNPTAFYLCASSGRDWYEQYFGPGTRLTVT.

The J gene is TRBJ2-3, the V gene TRBV5-5. There are 13 residues in the CDR3. The germline gives CDR1 SGHKS, CDR2 YYEKEE (reference sequence). CDR3 sequence: CASSFDTPDTQYF.